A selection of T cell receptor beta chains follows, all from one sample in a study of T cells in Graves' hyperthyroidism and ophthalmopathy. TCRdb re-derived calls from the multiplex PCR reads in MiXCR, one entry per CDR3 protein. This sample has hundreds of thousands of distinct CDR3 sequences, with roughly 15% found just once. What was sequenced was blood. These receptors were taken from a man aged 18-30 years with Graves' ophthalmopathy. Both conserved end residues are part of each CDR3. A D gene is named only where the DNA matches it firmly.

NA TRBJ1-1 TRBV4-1 CASSQASGGTEAFF
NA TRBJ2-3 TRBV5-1 CASSLLARRTDTQYF
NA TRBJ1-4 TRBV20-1 CSARDLVDEKLFF
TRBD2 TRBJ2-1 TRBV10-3 CAISGTRGGPAFYNEQFF
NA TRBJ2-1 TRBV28 CASSPSLGSYNEQFF
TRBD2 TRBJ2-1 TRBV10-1 CASSETQRGYNEQFF
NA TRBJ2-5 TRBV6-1 CASIGPQETQYF
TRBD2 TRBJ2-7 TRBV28 CASSPRTSGRYYEQYF
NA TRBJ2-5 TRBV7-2 CASSLVASQVSETQYF
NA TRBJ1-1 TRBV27 CASSLDWGRSSEAFF
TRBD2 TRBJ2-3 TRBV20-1 CSASGGRWTDTQYF
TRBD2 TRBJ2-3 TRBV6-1 CASSKQVGGPIDTQYF
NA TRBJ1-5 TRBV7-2 CASSLDHQTGFSNQPQHF
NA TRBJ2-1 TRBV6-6 CASSYSASAPRYNEQFF
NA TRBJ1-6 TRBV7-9 CASSPSAAYNSPLHF
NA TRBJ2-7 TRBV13 CASAGSAYEQYF
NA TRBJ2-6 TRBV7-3 CASSLGSPGANVLTF
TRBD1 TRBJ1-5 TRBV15 CATSRGNGTGWNQPQHF
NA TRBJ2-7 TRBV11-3 CASRKRGWAEAYEQYF
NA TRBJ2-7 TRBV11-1 CASSLSSIGGEQYF
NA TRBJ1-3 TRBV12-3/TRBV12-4 CASSSGAKGNTIYF
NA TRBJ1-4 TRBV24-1 CATSDFRGEKLFF
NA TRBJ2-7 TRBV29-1 CSVEVSLHEQYF
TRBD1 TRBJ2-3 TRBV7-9 CASSFWQGGTDTQYF
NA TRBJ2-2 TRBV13 CASSHPTGLAMTGELFF
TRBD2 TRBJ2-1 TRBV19 CATLGTSVVYNEQFF
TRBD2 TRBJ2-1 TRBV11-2 CASSWASGNNEQFF
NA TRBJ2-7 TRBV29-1 CSVASSYEQYF
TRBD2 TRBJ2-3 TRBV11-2 CASSLTSSGILDTQYF
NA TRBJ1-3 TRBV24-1 CATSDLIGVAGVYF
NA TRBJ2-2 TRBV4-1 CASSQQGPGELLF
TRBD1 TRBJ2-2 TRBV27 CASSFSRGFDTGELFF
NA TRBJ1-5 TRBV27 CASSNPPRPQHF